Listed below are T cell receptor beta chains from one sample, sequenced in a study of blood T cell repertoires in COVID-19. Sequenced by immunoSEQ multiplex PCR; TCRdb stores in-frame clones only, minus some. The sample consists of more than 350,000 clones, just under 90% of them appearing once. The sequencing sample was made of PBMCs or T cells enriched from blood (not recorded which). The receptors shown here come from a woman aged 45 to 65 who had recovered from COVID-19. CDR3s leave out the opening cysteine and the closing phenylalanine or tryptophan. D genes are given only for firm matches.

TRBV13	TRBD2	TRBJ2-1	ASSLKGLAGNEQF
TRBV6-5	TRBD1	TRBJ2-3	ASSYSRGHEDTQY
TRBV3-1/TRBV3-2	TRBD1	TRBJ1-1	ASRRTGAMNTEAF
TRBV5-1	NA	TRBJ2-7	ASSLAYSGYEQY
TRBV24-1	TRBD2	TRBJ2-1	ATRPTSGGTYNEQF
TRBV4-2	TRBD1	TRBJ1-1	ASSQEIGQGGTEAF
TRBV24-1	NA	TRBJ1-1	AMYSLNTEAF
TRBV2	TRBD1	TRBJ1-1	ASRGQGAGPEAF
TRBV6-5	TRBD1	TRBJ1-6	ASSGDRVNSPLH
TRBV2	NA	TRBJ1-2	ASSEPGDYGYT
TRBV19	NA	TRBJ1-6	ASRAVSYNSPLH
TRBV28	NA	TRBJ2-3	ASTLASTSTDTQY
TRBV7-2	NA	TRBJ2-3	ASSFSFTQY
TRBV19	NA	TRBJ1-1	ASLGATEAF
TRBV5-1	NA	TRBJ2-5	ASSLGGPRGETQY
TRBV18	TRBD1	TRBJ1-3	ASSTRDRGSGNTIY
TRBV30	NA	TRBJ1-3	AWSGWGGNPGNTIY
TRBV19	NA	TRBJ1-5	ASSKRQGNQPQH
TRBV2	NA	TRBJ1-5	ASSEYGHPNQPQH
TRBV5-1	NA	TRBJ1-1	ASSLGRNTEAF
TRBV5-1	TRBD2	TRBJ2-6	ASSPGTSSGANVLT
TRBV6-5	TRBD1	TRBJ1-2	ASRTGQGAYGYT
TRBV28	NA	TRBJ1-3	ASLDRSSGNTIY
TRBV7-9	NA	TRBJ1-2	ASSLGSGDYGYT
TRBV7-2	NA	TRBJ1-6	ASSPLRQSNSPLH
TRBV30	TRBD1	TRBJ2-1	AYLQGAAYNEQF
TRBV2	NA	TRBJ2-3	ASSDRQYTQY
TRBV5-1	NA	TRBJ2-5	ASSLQMGLAETQY
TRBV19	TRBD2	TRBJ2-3	ASSIQRGVGDTQY
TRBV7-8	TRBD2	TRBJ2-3	ASSPRPQRGGTQY
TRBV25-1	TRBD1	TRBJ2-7	ASSETGGYEQY
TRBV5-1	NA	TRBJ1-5	ASSDKPGTSSNQPQH
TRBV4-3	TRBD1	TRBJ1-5	ASSAKQGNQPQH
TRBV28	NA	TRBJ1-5	ASSFQSSNQPQH
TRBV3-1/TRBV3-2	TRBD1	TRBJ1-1	ASSPSRKGAGTEAF
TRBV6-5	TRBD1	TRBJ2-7	ASQGAGGSYEQY
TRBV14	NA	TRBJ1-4	ASSPLVLEQGDEKLF
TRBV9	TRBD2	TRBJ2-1	ASSVGNSGGYNEQF
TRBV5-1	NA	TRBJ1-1	ASSLVANTEAF
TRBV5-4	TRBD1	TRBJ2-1	ASSRQGNEQF
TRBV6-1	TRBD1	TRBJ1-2	ASSEGQGQGPYGYT
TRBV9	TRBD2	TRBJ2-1	ASNVGLAGGNNEQF
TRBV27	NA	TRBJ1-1	ASSRTGTLMNTEAF
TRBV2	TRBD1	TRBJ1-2	ASSGPLQGADGYT
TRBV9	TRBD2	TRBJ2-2	ASSPRASGGTGELF
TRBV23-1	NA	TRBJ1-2	ASSQSVTMSGYT
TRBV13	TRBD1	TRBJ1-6	ASSSGTGKNSPLH
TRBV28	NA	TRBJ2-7	ASSKTSYEQY
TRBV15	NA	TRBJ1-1	ATSNRRGRNTEAF
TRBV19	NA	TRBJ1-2	ASSIGPDQRGYGYT
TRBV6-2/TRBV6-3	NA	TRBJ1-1	ASSSNSGTEAF
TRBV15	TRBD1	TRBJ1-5	ATSRDGQGGQPQH
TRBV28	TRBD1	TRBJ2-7	ASSLFPRTGDSSYEQY
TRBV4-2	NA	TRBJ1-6	ASSQELTGWANSPLH
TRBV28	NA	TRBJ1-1	ASTSSSGSGNTEAF
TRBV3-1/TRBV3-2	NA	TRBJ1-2	ASRSVGYT
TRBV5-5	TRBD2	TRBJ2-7	ASSVGPLAGANYEQY